These T cell receptor beta chains were read from a single sample in a study of T cells after yellow fever vaccination. TCRdb processed the 5' RACE reads anew with MiXCR; each CDR3 protein has one entry. Here the sample spans around 550,000 distinct CDR3 sequences, 15% to 20% being singletons. The sample consisted of PBMCs, taken 15 days after the yellow fever booster vaccination. These receptors all stem from a man aged 30 to 45 who received the YFV17D yellow fever vaccine. Each CDR3 is given with its conserved first and last residue. Each record gives: CDR3 DNA, CDR3 protein, V gene, D gene, clone size, J gene. A D gene is named only where the DNA matches it firmly. Clone size is stated in some rows and not others, as once, few, many or a class when expanded.

DNA: TGCGCCAGCAGCTTGGCCCCGACGGGCGGGAGGCAGGTCTACAAGCAGTACTTC
CDR3: CASSLAPTGGRQVYKQYF
V: TRBV5-1
D: TRBD2
size: -
J: TRBJ2-7

DNA: TGCAGTGCTGTAGCGGGAGCGAGTGAGCAGTTCTTC
CDR3: CSAVAGASEQFF
V: TRBV20-1
D: TRBD2
size: -
J: TRBJ2-1

DNA: TGTGCCAGCAGCTTACTGGCTAGCGGGGGTAGGACCACAGATACGCAGTATTTT
CDR3: CASSLLASGGRTTDTQYF
V: TRBV11-2
D: TRBD2
size: many
J: TRBJ2-3

DNA: TGTGCCAGCAGTTCCCAGGGGAGGGGGGGAAAACTGTTTTTT
CDR3: CASSSQGRGGKLFF
V: TRBV12-3/TRBV12-4
D: -
size: few
J: TRBJ1-4

DNA: TGCGCCAGCAGCTTTGGGAGCGGGGGTTCCTACAATGAGCAGTTCTTC
CDR3: CASSFGSGGSYNEQFF
V: TRBV5-1
D: TRBD2
size: -
J: TRBJ2-1

DNA: TGTGCCAGCAGCGACAGCGGGAGACGGGAGCAGTACTTC
CDR3: CASSDSGRREQYF
V: TRBV7-2
D: TRBD2
size: few
J: TRBJ2-7

DNA: TGTGCCAGCAGCTCAACCCCAGGTGGAGGGGGTACGCTTGAAGCTTTCTTT
CDR3: CASSSTPGGGGTLEAFF
V: TRBV7-9
D: -
size: -
J: TRBJ1-1

DNA: TGTGCCAGCACCTCGGGGAAAATTTATAATTCACCCCTCCACTTT
CDR3: CASTSGKIYNSPLHF
V: TRBV2
D: -
size: -
J: TRBJ1-6

DNA: TGTGCCAGCTCACCACGGCCAAACTTTGCAACTAATGAAAAACTGTTTTTT
CDR3: CASSPRPNFATNEKLFF
V: TRBV18
D: -
size: -
J: TRBJ1-4

DNA: TGTGCCAGCAGTTCGCCGGGACTAGCGGGAGCCGTCGGGGAGCTGTTTTTT
CDR3: CASSSPGLAGAVGELFF
V: TRBV12-3/TRBV12-4
D: TRBD2
size: -
J: TRBJ2-2

DNA: TGTGCCAGCAGTTTTGGACTAGCGGGAGGGCCTCGGTACAATGAGCAGTTCTTC
CDR3: CASSFGLAGGPRYNEQFF
V: TRBV12-3/TRBV12-4
D: TRBD2
size: many
J: TRBJ2-1

DNA: TGCAGTGCTTTAGGACAGGTTTCCTACAATGAGCAGTTCTTC
CDR3: CSALGQVSYNEQFF
V: TRBV20-1
D: TRBD1
size: -
J: TRBJ2-1

DNA: TGTGCCAGCAGCTCGCAGGGGGCTCTAACCTACAATGAGCAGTTCTTC
CDR3: CASSSQGALTYNEQFF
V: TRBV7-8
D: TRBD1
size: -
J: TRBJ2-1

DNA: TGTGCCAGCAGGGATGGTGAGGGAATGGATGAGCAGTTCTTC
CDR3: CASRDGEGMDEQFF
V: TRBV5-5
D: -
size: few
J: TRBJ2-1

DNA: TGTGCCAGCAGTTTGAGGGGGAATGGGGAGACCCAGTACTTC
CDR3: CASSLRGNGETQYF
V: TRBV27
D: -
size: few
J: TRBJ2-5

DNA: TGCGCCAGCAGCAAGGGACAGACCTCCTACGAGCAGTACTTC
CDR3: CASSKGQTSYEQYF
V: TRBV5-1
D: TRBD1
size: many
J: TRBJ2-7